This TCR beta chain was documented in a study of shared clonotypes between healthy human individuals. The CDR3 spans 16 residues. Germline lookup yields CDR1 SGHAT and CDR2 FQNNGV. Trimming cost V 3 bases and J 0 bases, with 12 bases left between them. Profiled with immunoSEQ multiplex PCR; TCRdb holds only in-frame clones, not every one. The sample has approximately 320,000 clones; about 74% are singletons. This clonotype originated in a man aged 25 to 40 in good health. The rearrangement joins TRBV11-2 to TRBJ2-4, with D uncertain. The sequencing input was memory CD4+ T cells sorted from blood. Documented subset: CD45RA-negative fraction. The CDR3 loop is CASSLSGWLAKNIQYF. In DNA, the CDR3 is TGTGCCAGCAGCTTGAGTGGTTGGCTAGCCAAAAACATTCAGTACTTC.